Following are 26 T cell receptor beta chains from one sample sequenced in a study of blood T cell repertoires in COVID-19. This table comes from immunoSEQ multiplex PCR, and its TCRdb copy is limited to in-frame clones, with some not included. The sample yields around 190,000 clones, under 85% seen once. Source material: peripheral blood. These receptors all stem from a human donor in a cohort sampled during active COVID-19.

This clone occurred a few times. The CDR3 DNA sequence: TGTGCCAGCAGGCCAGCGCCGACCTACGAGCAGTACTTC. This sequence encodes CASRPAPTYEQYF. The V call is TRBV27, the J call TRBJ2-7; D is ambiguous. Per the germline V gene, CDR1 is MNHEY and CDR2 is SMNVEV (reference sequence). The CDR3 contains 13 residues. V was pared by 6 bases and J by 2 bases, with 11 bases between.

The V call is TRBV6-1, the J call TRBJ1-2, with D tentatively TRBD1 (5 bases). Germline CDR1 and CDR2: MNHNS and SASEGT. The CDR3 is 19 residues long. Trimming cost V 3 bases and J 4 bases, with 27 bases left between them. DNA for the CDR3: TGTGCCAGCAGTGACCCCTTGGGGGGGGAAACTCTTAACCTCTATGGCTACACCTTC. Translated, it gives CASSDPLGGETLNLYGYTF.

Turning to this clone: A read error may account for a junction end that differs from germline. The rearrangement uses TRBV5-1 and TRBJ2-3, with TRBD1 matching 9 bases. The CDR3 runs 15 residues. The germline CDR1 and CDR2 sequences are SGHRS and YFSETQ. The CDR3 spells CASCLGTGSTDTQYF. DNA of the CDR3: TGCGCCAGCTGCTTAGGGACAGGGTCAACAGATACGCAGTATTTT.

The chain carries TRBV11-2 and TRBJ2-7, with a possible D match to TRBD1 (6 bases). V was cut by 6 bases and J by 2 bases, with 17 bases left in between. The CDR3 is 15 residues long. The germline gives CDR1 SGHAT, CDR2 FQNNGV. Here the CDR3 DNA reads TGTGCCAGCAGAGCCGTTCGGGACACACCCTACGAGCAGTACTTC. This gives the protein CASRAVRDTPYEQYF.

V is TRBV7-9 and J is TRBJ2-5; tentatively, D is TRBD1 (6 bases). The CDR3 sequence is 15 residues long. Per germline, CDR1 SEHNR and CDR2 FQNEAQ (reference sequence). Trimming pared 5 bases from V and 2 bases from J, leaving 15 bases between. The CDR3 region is CASSPRGTWQETQYF. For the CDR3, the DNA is TGTGCCAGCAGCCCCCGAGGGACATGGCAAGAGACCCAGTACTTC. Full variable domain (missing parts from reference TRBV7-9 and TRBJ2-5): DTGVSQNPRHKITKRGQNVTFRCDPISEHNRLYWYRQTLGQGPEFLTYFQNEAQLEKSRLLSDRFSAERPKGSFSTLEIQRTEQGDSAMYLCASSPRGTWQETQYFGPGTRLLVL.

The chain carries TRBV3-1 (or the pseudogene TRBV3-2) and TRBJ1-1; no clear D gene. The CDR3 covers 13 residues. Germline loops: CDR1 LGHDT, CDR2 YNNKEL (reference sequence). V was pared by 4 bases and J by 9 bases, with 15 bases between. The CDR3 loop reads CASSPNPSRKAFF. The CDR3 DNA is TGTGCCAGCAGCCCTAACCCAAGTAGAAAAGCTTTCTTT.

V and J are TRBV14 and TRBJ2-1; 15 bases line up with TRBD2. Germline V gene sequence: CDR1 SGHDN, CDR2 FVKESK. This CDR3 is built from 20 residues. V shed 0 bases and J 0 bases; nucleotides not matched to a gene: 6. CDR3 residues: CASSQDGTSGGISSYNEQFF. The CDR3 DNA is TGTGCCAGCAGCCAAGATGGGACTAGCGGGGGGATTAGCTCCTACAATGAGCAGTTCTTC.

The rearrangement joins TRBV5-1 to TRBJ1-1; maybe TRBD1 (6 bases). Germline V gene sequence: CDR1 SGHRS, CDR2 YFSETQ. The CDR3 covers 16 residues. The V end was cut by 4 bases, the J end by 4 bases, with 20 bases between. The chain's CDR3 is CASSLGGRDSGTEAFF. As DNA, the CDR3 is TGCGCCAGCAGCCTGGGGGGCAGGGATAGTGGCACTGAAGCTTTCTTT.

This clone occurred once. CDR3 in DNA: TGCGCCAGCAGCCAAGTATCATCAGGGCAATCGACCTACGAGCAGTACTTC. Amino acids: CASSQVSSGQSTYEQYF. The rearrangement joins TRBV4-1 to TRBJ2-7, with a possible D match to TRBD1 (5 bases). V gave up 1 base and J gave up 2 bases, with 18 bases separating them. The CDR3 sequence is 17 residues long. The V gene's germline CDR1 is MGHRA and CDR2 YSYEKL.

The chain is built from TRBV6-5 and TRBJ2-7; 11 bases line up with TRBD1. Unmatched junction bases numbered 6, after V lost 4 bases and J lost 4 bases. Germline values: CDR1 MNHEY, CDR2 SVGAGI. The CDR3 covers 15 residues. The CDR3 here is CASSFSGQGAYEQYF. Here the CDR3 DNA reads TGTGCCAGCAGTTTCTCTGGACAGGGGGCATACGAGCAGTACTTC.

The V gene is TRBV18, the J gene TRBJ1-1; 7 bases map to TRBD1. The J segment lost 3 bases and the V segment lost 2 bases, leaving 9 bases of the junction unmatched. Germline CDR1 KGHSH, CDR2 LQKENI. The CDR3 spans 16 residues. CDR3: CASSPGMAGGYTEAFF. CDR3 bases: TGTGCCAGCTCACCAGGGATGGCAGGGGGATACACTGAAGCTTTCTTT.

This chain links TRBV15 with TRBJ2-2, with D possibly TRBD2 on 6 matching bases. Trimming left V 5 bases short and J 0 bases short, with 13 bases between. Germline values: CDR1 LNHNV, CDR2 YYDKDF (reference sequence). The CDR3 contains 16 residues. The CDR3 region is CATSARGTANTGELFF. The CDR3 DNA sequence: TGTGCCACCAGCGCACGGGGGACCGCGAACACCGGGGAGCTGTTTTTT. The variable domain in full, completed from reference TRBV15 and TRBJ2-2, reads DAMVIQNPRYQVTQFGKPVTLSCSQTLNHNVMYWYQQKSSQAPKLLFHYYDKDFNNEADTPDNFQSRRPNTSFCFLDIRSPGLGDTAMYLCATSARGTANTGELFFGEGSRLTVL.

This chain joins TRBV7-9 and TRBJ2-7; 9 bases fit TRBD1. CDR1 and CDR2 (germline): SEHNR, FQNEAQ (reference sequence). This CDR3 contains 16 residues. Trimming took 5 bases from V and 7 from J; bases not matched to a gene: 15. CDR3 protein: CASSHGGQGNLREQYF. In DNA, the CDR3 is TGTGCCAGCAGCCACGGGGGACAGGGAAATTTGCGGGAGCAGTACTTC.

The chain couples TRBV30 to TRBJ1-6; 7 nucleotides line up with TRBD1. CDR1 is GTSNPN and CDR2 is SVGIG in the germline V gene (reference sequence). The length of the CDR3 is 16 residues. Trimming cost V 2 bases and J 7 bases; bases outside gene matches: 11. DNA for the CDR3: TGTGCCTGGAGTTCACGTTGGGGACAGCTAAATTCACCCCTCCACTTT. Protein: CAWSSRWGQLNSPLHF.

The CDR3 DNA sequence: TGTGCCAGCAGCGTATCCGGGACAGAAAATTCACCCCTCCACTTT. It yields the protein CASSVSGTENSPLHF. This sequence joins TRBV9 and TRBJ1-6; TRBD1 matches at 7 bases. This CDR3 comprises 15 residues. CDR1 and CDR2 from the germline V gene are SGDLS and YYNGEE. J gave up 7 bases and V 1 base, and 5 bases lay outside the gene matches.

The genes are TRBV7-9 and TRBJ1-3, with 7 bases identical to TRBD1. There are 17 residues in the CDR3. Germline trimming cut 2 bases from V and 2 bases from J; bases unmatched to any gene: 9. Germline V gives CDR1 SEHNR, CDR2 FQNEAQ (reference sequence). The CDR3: CASSLSTGVFTGNTIYF. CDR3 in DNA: TGTGCCAGCAGCTTATCTACAGGGGTATTCACTGGAAACACCATATATTTT.

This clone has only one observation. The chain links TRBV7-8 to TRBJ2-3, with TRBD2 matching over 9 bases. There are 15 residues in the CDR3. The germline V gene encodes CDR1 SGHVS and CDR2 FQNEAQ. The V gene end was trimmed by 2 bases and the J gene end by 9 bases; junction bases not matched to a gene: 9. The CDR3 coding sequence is TGTGCCAGCAGCTTAACCTTTAGCGGGGGAGGGACGCAGTATTTT. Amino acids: CASSLTFSGGGTQYF.

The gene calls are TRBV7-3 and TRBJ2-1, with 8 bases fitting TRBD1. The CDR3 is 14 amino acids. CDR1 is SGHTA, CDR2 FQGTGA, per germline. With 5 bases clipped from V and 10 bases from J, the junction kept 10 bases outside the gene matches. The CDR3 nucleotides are TGTGCCAGCAGCCACACACCAGGGGGCTGGGAGCAGTTCTTC. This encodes CASSHTPGGWEQFF.

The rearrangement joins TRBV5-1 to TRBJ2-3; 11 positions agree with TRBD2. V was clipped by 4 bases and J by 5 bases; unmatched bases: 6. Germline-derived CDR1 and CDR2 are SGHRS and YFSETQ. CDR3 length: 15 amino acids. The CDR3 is CASSALAGGGDTQYF. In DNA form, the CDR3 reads TGCGCCAGCAGCGCGCTAGCGGGGGGCGGAGATACGCAGTATTTT. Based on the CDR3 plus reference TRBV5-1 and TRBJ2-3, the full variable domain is KAGVTQTPRYLIKTRGQQVTLSCSPISGHRSVSWYQQTPGQGLQFLFEYFSETQRNKGNFPGRFSGRQFSNSRSEMNVSTLELGDSALYLCASSALAGGGDTQYFGPGTRLTVL.

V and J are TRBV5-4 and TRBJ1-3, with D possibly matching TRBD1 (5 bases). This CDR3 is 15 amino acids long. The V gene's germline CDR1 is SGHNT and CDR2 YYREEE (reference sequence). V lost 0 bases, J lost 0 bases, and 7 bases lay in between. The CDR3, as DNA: TGTGCCAGCAGCTTGGGGGGGGACTCTGGAAACACCATATATTTT. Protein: CASSLGGDSGNTIYF.

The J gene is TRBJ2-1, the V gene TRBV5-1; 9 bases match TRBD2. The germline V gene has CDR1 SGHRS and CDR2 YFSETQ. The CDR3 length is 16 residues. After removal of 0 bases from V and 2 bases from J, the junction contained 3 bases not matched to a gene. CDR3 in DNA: TGCGCCAGCAGCTTGGAGACTAGCGGAGCCTACAATGAGCAGTTCTTC. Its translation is CASSLETSGAYNEQFF. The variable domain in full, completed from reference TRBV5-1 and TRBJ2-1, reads KAGVTQTPRYLIKTRGQQVTLSCSPISGHRSVSWYQQTPGQGLQFLFEYFSETQRNKGNFPGRFSGRQFSNSRSEMNVSTLELGDSALYLCASSLETSGAYNEQFFGPGTRLTVL.

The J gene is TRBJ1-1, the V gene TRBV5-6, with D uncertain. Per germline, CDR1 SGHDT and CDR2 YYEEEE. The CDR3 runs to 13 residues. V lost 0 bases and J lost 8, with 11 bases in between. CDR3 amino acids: CASSLGQTQEAFF. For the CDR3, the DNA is TGTGCCAGCAGCTTGGGGCAAACACAGGAAGCTTTCTTT.

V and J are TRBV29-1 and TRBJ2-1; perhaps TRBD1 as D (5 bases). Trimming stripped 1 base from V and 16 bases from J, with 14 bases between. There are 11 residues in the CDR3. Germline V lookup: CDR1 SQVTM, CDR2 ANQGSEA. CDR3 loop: CSVEGWQGSFF. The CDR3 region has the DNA TGCAGCGTTGAAGGGTGGCAGGGATCTTTCTTC.

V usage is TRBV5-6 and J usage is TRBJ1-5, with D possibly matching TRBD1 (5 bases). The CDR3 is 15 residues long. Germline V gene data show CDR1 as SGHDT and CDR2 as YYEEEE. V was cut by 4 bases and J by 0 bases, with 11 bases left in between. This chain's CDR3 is CASSQGPNSNQPQHF. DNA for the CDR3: TGTGCCAGCAGCCAGGGCCCCAATAGCAATCAGCCCCAGCATTTT.

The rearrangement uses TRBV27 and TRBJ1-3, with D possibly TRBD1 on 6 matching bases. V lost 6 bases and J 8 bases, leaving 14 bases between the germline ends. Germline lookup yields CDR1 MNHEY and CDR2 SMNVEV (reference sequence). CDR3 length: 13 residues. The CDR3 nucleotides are TGTGCCAGCAGCCCCTCCAGGGGCTACACCATATATTTT. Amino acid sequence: CASSPSRGYTIYF.

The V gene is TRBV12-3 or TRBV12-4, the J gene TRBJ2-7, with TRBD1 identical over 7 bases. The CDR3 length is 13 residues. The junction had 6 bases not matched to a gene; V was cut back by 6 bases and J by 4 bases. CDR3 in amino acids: CASSPPQGYEQYF. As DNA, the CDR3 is TGTGCCAGCAGCCCCCCACAGGGGTACGAGCAGTACTTC.